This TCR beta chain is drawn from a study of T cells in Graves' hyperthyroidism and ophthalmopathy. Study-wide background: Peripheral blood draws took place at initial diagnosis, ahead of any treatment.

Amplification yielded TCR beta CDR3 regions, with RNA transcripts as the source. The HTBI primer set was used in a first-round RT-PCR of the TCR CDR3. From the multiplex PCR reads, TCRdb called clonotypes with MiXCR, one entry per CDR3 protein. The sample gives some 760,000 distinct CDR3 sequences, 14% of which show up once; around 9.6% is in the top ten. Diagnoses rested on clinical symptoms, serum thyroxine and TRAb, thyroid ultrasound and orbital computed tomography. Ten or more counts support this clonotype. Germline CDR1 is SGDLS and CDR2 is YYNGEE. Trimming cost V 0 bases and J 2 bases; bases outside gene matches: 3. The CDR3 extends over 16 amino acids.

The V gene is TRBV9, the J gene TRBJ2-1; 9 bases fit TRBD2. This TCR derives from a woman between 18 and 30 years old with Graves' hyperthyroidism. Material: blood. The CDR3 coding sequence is TGTGCCAGCAGCGTAGGCGGGAGGGCCACCTACAATGAGCAGTTCTTC. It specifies CASSVGGRATYNEQFF.